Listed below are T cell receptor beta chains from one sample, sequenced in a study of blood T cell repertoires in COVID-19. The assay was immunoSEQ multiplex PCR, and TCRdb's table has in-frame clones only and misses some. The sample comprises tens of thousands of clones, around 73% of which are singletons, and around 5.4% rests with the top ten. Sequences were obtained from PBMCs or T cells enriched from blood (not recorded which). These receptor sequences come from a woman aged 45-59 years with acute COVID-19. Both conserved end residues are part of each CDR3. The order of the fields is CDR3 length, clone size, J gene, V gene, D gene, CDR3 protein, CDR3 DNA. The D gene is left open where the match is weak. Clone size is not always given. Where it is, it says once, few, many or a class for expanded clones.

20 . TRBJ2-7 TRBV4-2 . CASSQEAGMTGQVGSYEQYF TGTGCCAGCAGCCAAGAGGCGGGAATGACAGGGCAAGTAGGGTCCTACGAGCAGTACTTC
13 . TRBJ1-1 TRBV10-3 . CAINWDKNTEAFF TGTGCCATCAATTGGGACAAGAACACTGAAGCTTTCTTT
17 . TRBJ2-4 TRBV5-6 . CASSSTSAGAAKNIQYF TGTGCCAGCAGTTCGACTTCGGCGGGGGCGGCCAAAAACATTCAGTACTTC
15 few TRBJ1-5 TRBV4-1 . CASSQATGSNQPQHF TGCGCCAGCAGCCAAGCTACAGGTTCGAATCAGCCCCAGCATTTT
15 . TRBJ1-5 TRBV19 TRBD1 CASTPNRGGNQPQHF TGTGCCAGTACCCCAAACAGGGGCGGCAATCAGCCCCAGCATTTT
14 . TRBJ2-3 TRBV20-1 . CSASQGGGTDTQYF TGCAGTGCTAGTCAGGGGGGAGGCACAGATACGCAGTATTTT
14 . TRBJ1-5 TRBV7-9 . CASSPAGRNQPQHF TGTGCCAGCAGCCCCGCCGGCAGGAATCAGCCCCAGCATTTT
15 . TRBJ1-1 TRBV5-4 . CASSLAWDRGTEAFF TGTGCCAGCAGCTTGGCGTGGGATAGGGGCACTGAAGCTTTCTTT
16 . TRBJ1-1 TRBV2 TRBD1 CASSFFIQGGNTEAFF TGTGCCAGCAGTTTTTTTATCCAGGGGGGGAACACTGAAGCTTTCTTT
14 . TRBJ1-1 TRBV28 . CASSFGLGAAEAFF TGTGCCAGCAGTTTTGGCTTGGGGGCCGCTGAAGCTTTCTTT
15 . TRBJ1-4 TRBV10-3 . CAISYGATTNEKLFF TGTGCCATCAGTTATGGGGCAACCACTAATGAAAAACTGTTTTTT
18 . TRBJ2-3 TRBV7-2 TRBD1 CASSLGRDRGFYADTQYF TGTGCCAGCAGCTTAGGGCGGGACAGGGGGTTTTACGCAGATACGCAGTATTTT
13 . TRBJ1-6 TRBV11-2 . CASSLGRAPPLHF TGTGCCAGCAGCTTAGGGAGGGCGCCACCCCTCCACTTT
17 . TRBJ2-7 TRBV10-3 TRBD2 CAIRVGVAGGRGNEQYF TGTGCCATCAGAGTAGGGGTAGCGGGGGGCCGGGGGAACGAGCAGTACTTC
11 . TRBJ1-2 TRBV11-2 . CLSGAGYGYTF TGTCTCTCTGGGGCGGGATATGGCTACACCTTC
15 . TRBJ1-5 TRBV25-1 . CASNDGGEGNQPQHF TGTGCCAGCAACGATGGGGGGGAAGGCAATCAGCCCCAGCATTTT
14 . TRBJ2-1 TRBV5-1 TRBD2 CASSFGGATNEQFF TGCGCCAGCAGCTTCGGGGGGGCAACAAATGAGCAGTTCTTC
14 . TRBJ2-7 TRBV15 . CATSYDRSSYEQYF TGTGCCACCAGCTACGACAGGTCCTCCTACGAGCAGTACTTC
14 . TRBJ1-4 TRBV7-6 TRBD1 CASSSGQDGEKLFF TGTGCCAGCAGCTCGGGACAGGATGGTGAAAAACTGTTTTTT
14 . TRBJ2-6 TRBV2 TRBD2 CASSSSGGTPVLTF TGTGCCAGCAGTTCTAGCGGGGGGACACCCGTCCTGACTTTC
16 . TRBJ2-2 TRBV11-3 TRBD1 CASSPDRGSYTGELFF TGTGCCAGCAGCCCGGACAGGGGGAGTTACACCGGGGAGCTGTTTTTT
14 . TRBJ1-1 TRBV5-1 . CASSLDRATTEAFF TGCGCCAGCAGCTTGGACAGGGCGACGACTGAAGCTTTCTTT
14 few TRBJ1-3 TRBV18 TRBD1 CASSEDRAGNTIYF TGTGCCAGCTCCGAGGACAGGGCTGGAAACACCATATATTTT
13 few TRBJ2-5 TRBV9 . CASSPLLSGTQYF TGTGCCAGCAGCCCCCTTCTTTCGGGGACCCAGTACTTC
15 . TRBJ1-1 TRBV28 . CASSSPGGGIAEAFF TGTGCCAGCAGTTCCCCGGGGGGGGGAATCGCTGAAGCTTTCTTT
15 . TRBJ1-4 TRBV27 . CASNDSIATNEKLFF TGTGCCAGCAATGACAGCATTGCAACTAATGAAAAACTGTTTTTT
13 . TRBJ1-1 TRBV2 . CASSEIRETEAFF TGTGCCAGCAGTGAAATACGGGAAACTGAAGCTTTCTTT
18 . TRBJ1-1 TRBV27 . CASSLSKSNRRMNTEAFF TGTGCCAGCAGTTTATCGAAGTCCAACAGGCGTATGAACACTGAAGCTTTCTTT
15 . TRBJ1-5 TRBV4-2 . CASSQDPAGAQPQHF TGTGCCAGCAGCCAAGATCCGGCAGGGGCTCAGCCCCAGCATTTT
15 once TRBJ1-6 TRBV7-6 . CASSLTTEFNSPLHF TGTGCCAGCAGCTTGACCACAGAGTTTAATTCACCCCTCCACTTT
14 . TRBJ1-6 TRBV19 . CASRVAGINSPLHF TGTGCCAGCCGCGTTGCCGGGATAAATTCACCCCTCCACTTT
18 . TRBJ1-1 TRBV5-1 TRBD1 CASSLAPTQRTGGSEAFF TGCGCCAGCAGCTTGGCACCTACCCAGCGGACAGGGGGGTCTGAAGCTTTCTTT
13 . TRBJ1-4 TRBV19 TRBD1 CASSTDRGEKLFF TGTGCCAGTAGTACAGACAGGGGTGAAAAACTGTTTTTT
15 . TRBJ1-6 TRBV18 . CASSPPGGDNSPLHF TGTGCCAGCTCACCACCGGGGGGGGACAATTCACCCCTCCACTTT
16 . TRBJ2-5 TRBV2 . CATGGGRPRSGETQYF TGTGCCACCGGGGGTGGGCGCCCCAGGTCGGGAGAGACCCAGTACTTC
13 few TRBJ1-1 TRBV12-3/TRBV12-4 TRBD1 CASQEGARGGAFF TGTGCCAGCCAAGAGGGGGCCCGGGGTGGAGCTTTCTTT
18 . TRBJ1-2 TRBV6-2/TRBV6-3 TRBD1 CASSYSGGAIYLPYGYTF TGTGCCAGCAGTTACTCAGGGGGCGCAATTTATCTGCCCTATGGCTACACCTTC
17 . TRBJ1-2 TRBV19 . CASSMAPRGAPFYGYTF TGTGCCAGTAGTATGGCCCCCCGGGGGGCCCCCTTCTATGGCTACACCTTC
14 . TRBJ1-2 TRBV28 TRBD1 CASRHNRGSYGYTF TGTGCCAGCAGACACAACAGGGGTTCCTATGGCTACACCTTC
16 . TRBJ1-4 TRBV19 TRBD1 CASSGTRQGTNEKLFF TGTGCCAGTAGTGGAACTCGACAGGGTACTAATGAAAAACTGTTTTTT